The 2 T cell receptor beta chains listed next were all sequenced from one sample in a study of T cells in localized non-small cell lung cancer. Clones were read by immunoSEQ multiplex PCR, and TCRdb kept only the in-frame ones, dropping some. This sample has tens of thousands of clones; 70% to 85% occur once, and the top ten carry around 1.3%. Sequences were derived from peripheral blood, sampled before any cancer treatment. The source is a female donor aged 60 or older with stage I lung adenocarcinoma.

The chain combines TRBV7-8 with TRBJ2-1; D is tentatively TRBD1 or TRBD2 (5 bases each). The CDR3 is 18 residues long. V dropped 1 base and J dropped 2 bases, with 18 bases sitting between them. The germline V gene encodes CDR1 SGHVS and CDR2 FQNEAQ. The CDR3 region is CASSLGSGPMPTYNEQFF. The CDR3 DNA is TGTGCCAGCAGCTTAGGATCGGGGCCCATGCCTACCTACAATGAGCAGTTCTTC.

This chain links TRBV6-5 with TRBJ2-1; TRBD2 is a possible D gene (6 bases). Germline V gene lookup returns CDR1 MNHEY and CDR2 SVGAGI. V was shortened by 2 bases and J by 2 bases, with 10 bases between the two germline ends. This CDR3 has 15 residues. The CDR3 here is CASSYRDLAYNEQFF. In nucleotides, the CDR3 is TGTGCCAGCAGTTACAGGGACTTGGCCTACAATGAGCAGTTCTTC.